This T cell receptor beta chain is drawn from a study of STAT5B mutations in CD4+ large granular lymphocyte leukemia (dated by TCRdb to between 2021 and 2022). As for the study more broadly: Among the healthy controls, the CDR3 'QG' motif was associated with a particular HLA allele. The study compared the TCRbeta repertoires of patients with CD4+ T-cell large granular lymphocyte leukemia against those of healthy blood donors. Flow cytometry performed on FACSCanto II or FACSVerse showed that the purified fractions had more than 95% purity among lymphocytes.

The CDR3 sequence holds 15 residues, the cysteine and phenylalanine included. The only DNA kept is the CDR3, 45 bases in frame from the first base. V loses 2 bases of germline sequence and J loses 1 base, and the interval between the two ends is 9 bases. The germline V gene (reference sequence) yields SGHNT for CDR1 and YYREEE for CDR2. Broader findings and caveats from the paper: TRBV06-family usage was enriched among the top patient clones (8/27) compared with healthy controls (2/35). Each patient's main leukemic clonotypes were private, but 25% of these clonotypes showed up at low frequency in the non-leukemic repertoires of other patients. The data were not HLA-matched, and the relatively small sample size could explain the higher clonality seen in CD4+ compared with CD8+ T-LGLL. CD4-sorted patient repertoires appeared more clonal than healthy CD4+ repertoires, and this difference persisted after removing the putative leukemic clones.

The immunoSEQ assay at survey resolution was used to sequence TCRbeta rearrangements from genomic DNA. The authors' analysis ran thus. In the TCR sequencing data, the lowest productive clonotype frequency that could be detected was 2.59 x 10-5. Analyses included only productive TCRbeta rearrangements, meaning complete and in-frame sequences. Sample clonality was computed as Simpson clonality in the immunoSEQ Analyzer version 3.0. Clones were binned by frequency as very rare, small, medium, large (1-20%) or hyperexpanded (>20%). Generation probabilities were estimated with OLGA 1.2.3, V-gene circos plots were generated with VDJtools, specificities were searched for in VDJdb, and CDR3 motifs were identified with GLIPH. TCRdb provides this immuneACCESS table in a form limited to in-frame rearrangements. Some clones are lacking; in checked studies, under half of them reflect an unresolved V gene, and why the rest are absent is not known. Clone size and the V and J calls come from that table; the DNA yielded D and trimming. The sample has approximately 20,000 clones on record, approximately 84% of them singletons. Over 10% of the sample goes to the ten largest clones.

Healthy controls were 37 blood donors whose buffy coats came from the Finnish Red Cross blood service. All TCR-sequenced material derived from peripheral blood: patient blood samples and healthy donor buffy coats. Peripheral blood mononuclear cells were isolated by Ficoll-Hypaque gradient centrifugation. CD4+ cells were purified magnetically from the buffy coats of healthy controls. The Gentra Puregene Cell and Tissue kit was used to extract genomic DNA, and a Qubit 2.0 fluorometer was used to measure the amount of genomic DNA. Of note for this clone: No cognate antigen has been identified for it. Per-base qualities were not stored, and no clone one base away is much larger.

This TCR derives from a human donor in good health. The chain couples TRBV5-4 to TRBJ2-2; no D segment can be confidently identified. The sequenced material came from CD4+ T cells from blood buffy coats. The CDR3 region has the sequence CASSFGSKNTGELFF. The sequenced DNA is TGTGCCAGCAGCTTCGGCAGCAAGAACACCGGGGAGCTGTTTTTT.